Described below is a single TCR beta chain sequence and its context. Its antigen remains unidentified. The sample is drawn from a study of T cell responses to AZD1222 COVID-19 vaccine. General study results and limits: Clonal diversity was possibly underestimated; the donors were predominantly white British and more often female. Baseline seropositivity characterized only a handful of AZD1222 recipients.

The table came from immunoSEQ multiplex PCR; TCRdb's copy has only in-frame clones and leaves some out. Found here are approximately 130,000 clones, more than 85% of them singletons; the top ten hold 0.75% to 0.95%. This specimen was peripheral blood, taken on day 0 of AZD1222 vaccination. The receptor's source is an adult in good health.

CDR3 residues: CASSQRATGGVGNQPQHF. Written as DNA, the CDR3 is TGCGCCAGCAGCCAAAGGGCTACAGGGGGCGTAGGCAATCAGCCCCAGCATTTT. V usage is TRBV4-1 and J usage is TRBJ1-5, with 9 bases matching TRBD1. Germline CDR1 MGHRA, CDR2 YSYEKL. The CDR3 is made up of 18 amino acids. The junction had 10 bases not matched to a gene; V was cut back by 2 bases and J by 2 bases.